Below, 23 T cell receptor beta chains from the same sample are listed, as sequenced in a study of T-cell reconstitution after alpha-beta-depleted transplantation in children. The TCRbeta library was prepared with unique molecular identifiers. TCRdb re-called the PCR reads with MiXCR, one entry per CDR3 protein. Of about 900,000 distinct CDR3 sequences listed, around 30% are singletons. Material: PBMCs, mostly from graft donor cells, obtained 360 days after TCRalphabeta/CD19-depleted stem cell transplant. The receptors were gathered from a boy in the first two years of life who had a stem cell transplant for SCID, so the T cells may come from the graft donor.

This clonotype was detected a few times. This chain joins TRBV29-1 and TRBJ2-5; D tentatively reads TRBD1 or TRBD2 (5 bases each). In germline, CDR1 is SQVTM, CDR2 ANQGSEA. The V gene lost 8 bases and the J gene lost 4 bases, with 20 bases spanning the gap. The CDR3 sequence is 14 residues long. The chain's CDR3 is CSSHRDGKGETQYF. The DNA for the CDR3 is TGCAGCTCTCACCGGGACGGGAAGGGAGAGACCCAGTACTTC.

This clonotype was found a few times. The chain has TRBV4-3 and TRBJ2-2; 8 bases are shared with TRBD1. The CDR3 runs to 17 residues. V lost 0 bases and J lost 4; bases outside the gene matches: 7. CDR1 and CDR2 (germline): LGHNA, YSLEER. The CDR3 region is CASSQDRPGGLTGELFF. The CDR3 nucleotides read TGCGCCAGCAGCCAAGATCGACCAGGGGGCCTCACCGGGGAGCTGTTTTTT.

V and J are TRBV12-3 or TRBV12-4 and TRBJ1-1; D call uncertain. The CDR3 extends over 14 amino acids. With 4 bases removed from V and 0 bases from J, the gap between germline ends came to 9 bases. CDR3: CASSSYHLNTEAFF. The DNA of the CDR3 is TGTGCCAGCAGTTCTTATCACTTGAACACTGAAGCTTTCTTT.

This chain uses TRBV5-1 with TRBJ2-1, with D maybe TRBD1 (6 bases). Germline V gene data show CDR1 as SGHRS and CDR2 as YFSETQ. This CDR3 has 15 residues. Trimming shortened V by 0 bases and J by 8 bases, and 15 bases separated the two germline ends. The CDR3 DNA follows: TGCGCCAGCAGCTTGGGTTCAGTGTCAGGGGATGAGCAGTTCTTC. Translation: CASSLGSVSGDEQFF. Drawing the rest from reference TRBV5-1 and TRBJ2-1, the complete variable domain is KAGVTQTPRYLIKTRGQQVTLSCSPISGHRSVSWYQQTPGQGLQFLFEYFSETQRNKGNFPGRFSGRQFSNSRSEMNVSTLELGDSALYLCASSLGSVSGDEQFFGPGTRLTVL.

The rearrangement uses TRBV12-3 or TRBV12-4 and TRBJ1-1, with TRBD1 as a possible D gene (5 bases). The CDR3 has 13 amino acids. Deletions cut 2 bases from V and 6 bases from J, with 10 bases between. CDR3 region: CASSLRGTPEAFF. CDR3 sequence (DNA): TGTGCCAGCAGTTTACGGGGGACCCCTGAAGCTTTCTTT.

This chain links TRBV7-2 with TRBJ2-5; 10 nucleotides line up with TRBD2. CDR1 and CDR2 (germline): SGHTA, FQGNSA. Trimming at V came to 1 base and at J to 2 bases, leaving 7 bases not matched to a gene. The CDR3 contains 17 residues. The CDR3 loop reads CASSLGTLAGEQETQYF. The CDR3 DNA sequence: TGTGCCAGCAGCTTAGGAACGCTAGCGGGGGAGCAAGAGACCCAGTACTTC.

CDR3 residues: CASSWSGGVTQYF. The CDR3 DNA follows: TGCGCCAGCAGCTGGAGCGGGGGTGTGACCCAGTACTTC. V and J are TRBV5-1 and TRBJ2-5; 8 bases align to TRBD2. This CDR3 is 13 amino acids long. From germline, CDR1 is SGHRS and CDR2 YFSETQ. With V trimmed by 3 bases and J by 7 bases, 5 bases remained unmatched.

The V call is TRBV28, the J call TRBJ2-7; 8 nucleotides agree with TRBD1. CDR3 length: 15 residues. Germline CDR1 MDHEN, CDR2 SYDVKM. V shed 5 bases, J shed 2 bases, and the junction held 8 bases outside the gene matches. CDR3 amino acids: CASSPQTGATYEQYF. Written as DNA, the CDR3 is TGTGCCAGCAGTCCCCAGACAGGGGCTACCTACGAGCAGTACTTC.

V gene TRBV11-2 combines with J gene TRBJ1-6, with D possibly TRBD1 on 5 matching bases. Germline V gene lookup returns CDR1 SGHAT and CDR2 FQNNGV. The CDR3 totals 14 residues. V was clipped by 3 bases and J by 7 bases, with 10 bases between them. CDR3 residues: CASSFQGRNSPLHF. In DNA, the CDR3 is TGTGCCAGCAGCTTTCAGGGCAGAAATTCACCCCTCCACTTT.

This clonotype has more than one count but fewer than ten. The V call is TRBV20-1, the J call TRBJ1-1; D remains ambiguous. There are 11 residues in the CDR3. Germline V CDR1 and CDR2: DFQATT, SNEGSKA (reference sequence). Trimming removed 3 bases from V and 10 bases from J, with 12 bases in between. In DNA, the CDR3 is TGCAGTGCTAGTGATTGGGAATCAGCTTTCTTT. Amino acids: CSASDWESAFF.

The chain carries TRBV20-1 and TRBJ2-5, with 14 bases identical to TRBD2. V trimming: 0 bases; J trimming: 5 bases; junction bases outside the gene matches: 11. CDR1 and CDR2 from the germline V gene are DFQATT and SNEGSKA (reference sequence). The CDR3 totals 18 residues. The CDR3, as DNA: TGCAGTGCTAGAGACCTACAAGGGACTAGCGGGGGCTGGGAGACCCAGTACTTC. Protein sequence: CSARDLQGTSGGWETQYF.

The V and J genes are TRBV5-1 and TRBJ2-5, with 7 nucleotides matching TRBD1. CDR1 is SGHRS and CDR2 is YFSETQ in the germline V gene. V gave up 2 bases and J gave up 0 bases; unmatched junction bases: 4. This CDR3 has 15 residues. CDR3 nucleotides: TGCGCCAGCAGCTTCCAACAGGGGTACCAAGAGACCCAGTACTTC. It yields the protein CASSFQQGYQETQYF.

V and J are TRBV11-2 and TRBJ1-1; the match to TRBD1 covers 7 bases. Per the germline V gene, CDR1 is SGHAT and CDR2 is FQNNGV. The CDR3 totals 12 residues. Losses at the gene ends were 3 bases for V and 10 bases for J; bases not matched to a gene: 5. The DNA of the CDR3 is TGTGCCAGCAGCTTTACGACAGGGACAGCTTTCTTT. This sequence encodes CASSFTTGTAFF.

This clonotype showed up just once. The chain carries TRBV11-1 and TRBJ2-5; TRBD1 might be the D (5 bases). V lost 5 bases and J lost 1, with 20 bases in between. In germline, CDR1 is SGHAT, CDR2 FQDESV (reference sequence). The CDR3 is 17 residues long. CDR3 sequence (DNA): TGTGCCAGCAGCCCGATTAGAGGACAAAGGAGCCAAGAGACCCAGTACTTC. Encoded protein: CASSPIRGQRSQETQYF.

This clonotype occurred a few times. The V and J genes are TRBV6-1 and TRBJ2-2; a weak D match, TRBD1 (6 bases). This CDR3 contains 17 residues. The germline gives CDR1 MNHNS, CDR2 SASEGT. Deletions cut 7 bases from V and 1 base from J, with 19 bases between. The chain's CDR3 is CASKGERAVWNTGELFF. The CDR3 bases are TGTGCCAGCAAGGGGGAACGGGCAGTTTGGAACACCGGGGAGCTGTTTTTT.

The V gene is TRBV28, the J gene TRBJ1-4; D gene unclear. Trimming stripped 2 bases from V and 7 bases from J, with 14 bases between. This CDR3 has 15 amino acids. Germline lookup yields CDR1 MDHEN and CDR2 SYDVKM. CDR3 DNA sequence: TGTGCCAGCAGTTTAATCGGATCACGGGGTGAAAAACTGTTTTTT. Residues: CASSLIGSRGEKLFF.

This clonotype was picked up a small number of times. In DNA, the CDR3 is TGCGCCAGCAGCGAGGGACGGGTTGCAACTAATGAAAAACTGTTTTTT. This translates into CASSEGRVATNEKLFF. J is TRBJ1-4 and V is TRBV5-1, with D maybe TRBD1 (5 bases). This CDR3 contains 16 residues. V lost 4 bases and J lost 0, with 13 bases in between. Germline V gene data show CDR1 as SGHRS and CDR2 as YFSETQ.

The chain employs TRBV29-1 and TRBJ2-3; 10 nucleotides match TRBD2. The CDR3 consists of 14 residues. Looked up from germline, CDR1 is SQVTM and CDR2 is ANQGSEA. Losses at the gene ends were 8 bases for V and 6 bases for J; bases not matched to a gene: 11. The CDR3 region has the DNA TGCAGCCTATCTCTGGGACTAGCGTTGGATACGCAGTATTTT. This codes for CSLSLGLALDTQYF.

This clonotype was picked up many times. V usage is TRBV10-3 and J usage is TRBJ2-3, with D perhaps being TRBD1 or TRBD2 (5 bases each). V lost 8 bases, J lost 2 bases, and 11 bases lay in between. The CDR3 has 13 residues. Germline V gene sequence: CDR1 ENHRY, CDR2 SYGVKD. The CDR3 spells CAIAGAPTDTQYF. Written as DNA, the CDR3 is TGTGCCATCGCCGGGGCCCCCACAGATACGCAGTATTTT.

This clonotype was seen a few times. V and J are TRBV20-1 and TRBJ1-3; D gene ambiguous. CDR3 size: 14 residues. Germline V lookup: CDR1 DFQATT, CDR2 SNEGSKA (reference sequence). The ends were cut back, 3 bases at V and 0 bases at J, with 9 bases in the middle. In DNA, the CDR3 is TGCAGTGCTAGGGACGGTTACTCTGGAAACACCATATATTTT. It translates to CSARDGYSGNTIYF.

This clonotype was seen only a few times. The V and J genes are TRBV20-1 and TRBJ2-1; 7 nucleotides line up with TRBD2. The J segment lost 7 bases and the V segment lost 3 bases, leaving 12 bases of the junction unmatched. The CDR3 has 15 residues. The germline CDR1 and CDR2 sequences are DFQATT and SNEGSKA (reference sequence). CDR3 region: CSASGGSRRENEQFF. The CDR3 DNA reads TGCAGTGCTAGCGGGGGGTCTAGGAGGGAAAATGAGCAGTTCTTC.

This rearrangement joins TRBV29-1 to TRBJ2-5; tentative D call: TRBD1 (5 bases). Germline V lookup: CDR1 SQVTM, CDR2 ANQGSEA. This CDR3 has 13 amino acids. Trimming left V 6 bases short and J 1 base short, with 12 bases between. CDR3 nucleotides: TGCAGCGTGGGGCCGGGCCCCCAAGAGACCCAGTACTTC. It translates to CSVGPGPQETQYF.

This clonotype was counted a few times. The V call is TRBV5-5, the J call TRBJ1-2, with TRBD1 matching over 10 bases. The trim removed 0 bases at V and 5 bases at J, leaving 4 bases unmatched. Germline values: CDR1 SGHKS, CDR2 YYEKEE (reference sequence). This CDR3 contains 15 residues. CDR3 region: CASSLVRDRGYGYTF. The CDR3 coding sequence is TGTGCCAGCAGCTTGGTCCGGGACAGGGGTTATGGCTACACCTTC.